This TCR beta chain was recorded in a study of technical replicates of blood from a handful of donors. CDR3 length: 15 residues. Germline V gene lookup returns CDR1 MGHDK and CDR2 SYGVNS. Trimming took 6 bases from V and 11 from J; bases not matched to a gene: 18. Generated by immunoSEQ multiplex PCR, the TCRdb table keeps only in-frame clones and is missing some. The sample consists of 95,000 or so clones, about 95% of them appearing once. The sequence was collected from a human donor in good health. The chain employs TRBV25-1 and TRBJ2-7, with TRBD2 matching over 8 bases. Material for sequencing was T cells isolated from PBMCs. DNA for the CDR3: TGTGCCAGCAGGGACGCGGGCACTGCCGGGACTAGTGAGTACTTC. Protein product: CASRDAGTAGTSEYF.